This TCR beta chain was identified during a study of shared clonotypes between healthy human individuals. Overall study results and limits: An effect of sequencing depth on clonotype sharing among donors was expected.

Researchers divided each subset's genomic DNA evenly across several immunoSEQ plates. Produced via immunoSEQ multiplex PCR; TCRdb's table is partial and in-frame only. The sample yields about 1.1 million clones, approximately 75% seen once. V gave up 2 bases and J gave up 1 base, with 13 bases separating them. Germline CDR1 reads SGDLS; CDR2 reads YYNGEE. This CDR3 spans 16 amino acids. About this clone: Its specificity is not known.

The V and J genes are TRBV9 and TRBJ1-3; D remains unclear. The source of this sequence is a young man in good health. Some clones in this sample may be carry-over from other donors' samples. Sequenced sample: memory CD4+ T cells from PBMCs. The subset: CD45RA-negative fraction. Here the CDR3 reads CASSVSASLSGNTIYF. As DNA, the CDR3 is TGTGCCAGCAGCGTTAGCGCGTCGTTATCTGGAAACACCATATATTTT.